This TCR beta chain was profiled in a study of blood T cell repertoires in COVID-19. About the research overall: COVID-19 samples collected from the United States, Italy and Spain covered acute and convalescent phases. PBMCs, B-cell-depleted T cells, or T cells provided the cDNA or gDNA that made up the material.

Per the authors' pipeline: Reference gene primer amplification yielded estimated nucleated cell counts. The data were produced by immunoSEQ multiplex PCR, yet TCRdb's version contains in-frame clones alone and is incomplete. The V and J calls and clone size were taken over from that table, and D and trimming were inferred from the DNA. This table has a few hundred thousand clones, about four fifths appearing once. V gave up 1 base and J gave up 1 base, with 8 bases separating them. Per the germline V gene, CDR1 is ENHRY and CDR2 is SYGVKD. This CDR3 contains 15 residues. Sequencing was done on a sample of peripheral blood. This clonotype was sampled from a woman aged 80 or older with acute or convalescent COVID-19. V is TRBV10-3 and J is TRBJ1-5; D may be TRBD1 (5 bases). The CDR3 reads CAISEYGGSNQPQHF. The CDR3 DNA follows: TGTGCCATCAGTGAGTACGGGGGAAGCAATCAGCCCCAGCATTTT.